This T cell receptor (beta chain) was profiled in a study of patients and donors after allogeneic stem cell transplantation. In TCRdb, the RT-PCR reads were re-called with MiXCR into one record per CDR3 protein. The data contain hundreds of thousands of distinct CDR3 sequences, 16% of them singletons. V was trimmed by 7 bases and J by 0 bases, leaving 13 bases between them. The CDR3 runs 15 residues. What was sequenced was blood, either unsorted or a sorted T cell fraction (not recorded which). J is TRBJ2-4 and V is TRBV12-3 or TRBV12-4, with TRBD2 as a possible D gene (6 bases). This TCR came from a human donor who was either an allogeneic HSCT recipient or a stem cell or donor lymphocyte infusion donor (not recorded which). It is not recorded whose cells these are; they may come from a transplant donor. The chain's CDR3 is CASTPGLLAKNIQYF. CDR3 in DNA: TGTGCCAGCACCCCGGGACTTCTAGCCAAAAACATTCAGTACTTC.